This T cell receptor (beta chain) was identified in a study of T cell clusters in autoimmune cytopenias. Across the whole study: TRB sequencing had a median approximately 50,000 reads and about 2,500 distinct clonotypes per sample.

TRB amplification used approximately 250 ng of peripheral blood genomic DNA. Multiplex touch-down PCR amplified TRB using TRB-A and TRB-B pools in one tube. TCRdb re-called the multiplex PCR reads and catalogs CDR3 proteins one per entry, DNA excluded. This sample's table has some 9,600 distinct CDR3 sequences. In germline, CDR1 is SGHRS, CDR2 YFSETQ. The CDR3 totals 15 residues. Study-wide findings and caveats: The T cell clusters were defined only in silico, without experimental functional validation.

About this clonotype: As yet, its antigen is unknown.

The sequence was obtained from a human donor with an autoimmune cytopenia or autoimmune hepatitis (not recorded which). The V gene is TRBV5-1, the J gene TRBJ2-7; TCRdb's D gene call, TRBD1, goes unchecked for lack of DNA. The source material was peripheral blood. CDR3 in amino acids: CASSLMGHSSYEQYF.